Below, one TCR beta chain is given with its context. Antigen: not known. CD4+CD25+CD127- Tregs, CD4+CD25- non-Tregs, CD4 and CD8 cells were sorted. Losses at the gene ends were 7 bases for V and 4 bases for J; bases not matched to a gene: 5. In germline, CDR1 is SNHLY, CDR2 FYNNEI. The length of the CDR3 is 15 residues. These data are taken from a study of Tregs in tolerant kidney transplant recipients. Study-wide results and caveats: Some patients' samples used different primers over time, so nucleotide sequences weren't comparable. Few patients were studied, so findings need validation in larger groups.

Clones were sequenced by immunoSEQ multiplex PCR, and TCRdb holds only the in-frame ones, with some missing. The data contain 60,000 to 70,000 clones, roughly 92% of them seen just once; the ten biggest clones take up approximately 9.9%. V is TRBV2 and J is TRBJ1-5, with 12 bases identical to TRBD1. The sequence came from a human donor who received a combined kidney and bone marrow transplant. The specimen was CD8+ T cells from blood, collected before the transplant. CDR3 DNA sequence: TGTGCCAGCAACCGGGACAGGGGGCAAAATCAGCCCCAGCATTTT. This gives the protein CASNRDRGQNQPQHF.